The 20 T cell receptor beta chains listed next were all sequenced from one sample in a study of identical twins. TCRdb recomputed calls from the 5' RACE reads with MiXCR, one row per CDR3 protein. The sample has about 530,000 distinct CDR3 sequences, 20% to 25% seen once. These sequences were also reported in another study, on yellow fever vaccine responses in identical twins.

The sequenced sample was CD4+ T cells sorted from blood. These receptors all come from a young woman in good health.

This clonotype came up a few times. The rearrangement joins TRBV6-1 to TRBJ2-1; either TRBD1 or TRBD2 may supply D (7 bases each). Trimming removed 7 bases from V and 6 bases from J, with 16 bases in between. The CDR3 is made up of 14 amino acids. Germline V gene lookup returns CDR1 MNHNS and CDR2 SASEGT. CDR3 residues: CASTPGGVSNEQFF. CDR3 bases: TGTGCCAGCACCCCAGGGGGGGTCAGCAATGAGCAGTTCTTC.

This clonotype turned up a few times. The gene calls are TRBV12-3 or TRBV12-4 and TRBJ1-1; unclear D gene. This CDR3 has 12 amino acids. With 7 bases removed from V and 10 bases from J, the gap between germline ends came to 16 bases. The CDR3 is CASTLQSLPAFF. As DNA, the CDR3 is TGTGCCAGCACCCTCCAAAGCCTCCCAGCTTTCTTT.

The gene calls are TRBV13 and TRBJ1-4; D is perhaps TRBD1 (6 bases). Trimming took off 5 bases at V and 3 bases at J, with 13 bases between the two ends. Germline assignment: CDR1 PRHDT and CDR2 FYEKMQ (reference sequence). The CDR3 runs to 15 residues. The CDR3 protein is CASSRQGLPNEKLFF. CDR3 DNA: TGTGCCAGCAGCCGCCAGGGGTTACCTAATGAAAAACTGTTTTTT.

Only a few counts were recorded for this clonotype. The rearrangement joins TRBV4-1 to TRBJ2-7; D assignment may be TRBD1 or TRBD2 (5 bases each). V shed 9 bases and J shed 2 bases, with 17 bases lying between them. The CDR3 length is 14 residues. Germline loops: CDR1 MGHRA, CDR2 YSYEKL. CDR3 DNA: TGCGCCAGTCCCCGGGACCGGGTGGCCTACGAGCAGTACGTC. Translated, it gives CASPRDRVAYEQYV.

This clonotype occurred a few times. The chain recombines TRBV6-2 or TRBV6-3 with TRBJ2-5; 7 positions agree with TRBD1. Germline CDR1 and CDR2: MNHEY and SVGEGT. The CDR3 contains 15 residues. V lost 7 bases and J lost 4; bases outside the gene matches: 12. CDR3 bases: TGTGCCAGCATCAAAGACAGGGAGTTGCGAGAGACCCAGTACTTC. Its protein product is CASIKDRELRETQYF.

This sequence joins TRBV25-1 and TRBJ1-2; D unresolved. The CDR3 loop spans 13 amino acids. CDR1 is MGHDK and CDR2 is SYGVNS in the germline V gene. The V end lost 4 bases, the J end lost 0 bases, and 6 bases lay between the germline ends. The CDR3 reads CASSGPTNYGYTF. CDR3 DNA sequence: TGTGCCAGCAGTGGTCCTACTAACTATGGCTACACCTTC.

The table lists this clonotype with a few counts. This chain uses TRBV3-1 with TRBJ2-7; TRBD1 matches at 7 bases. V lost 4 bases and J lost 3; bases outside the gene matches: 6. Germline V gene data show CDR1 as LGHDT and CDR2 as YNNKEL (reference sequence). The CDR3 contains 14 residues. The CDR3, as DNA: TGTGCCAGCAGCCGTGACAGGGTTCGCTACGAGCAGTACTTC. Its translation: CASSRDRVRYEQYF.

As DNA, the CDR3 is TGCAGTGCTGCGACTAGCGCGTTGGATACGCAGTATTTT. This encodes CSAATSALDTQYF. The chain carries TRBV20-1 and TRBJ2-3, with TRBD2 identical over 8 bases. The CDR3 sequence is 13 residues long. Germline trimming cut 5 bases from V and 6 bases from J; bases unmatched to any gene: 7. Germline V gene lookup returns CDR1 DFQATT and CDR2 SNEGSKA (reference sequence).

This chain links TRBV12-3 or TRBV12-4 with TRBJ2-7, with a possible D match to TRBD1 (6 bases). Trimming removed 5 bases at V and 5 bases at J, with 16 bases between. The CDR3 runs 14 residues. CDR3 loop: CASSTFGGRDEQYF. As DNA, the CDR3 is TGTGCCAGCAGTACCTTTGGGGGCCGGGACGAGCAGTACTTC.

This chain joins TRBV28 and TRBJ2-1; D possibly corresponds to TRBD1 (5 bases). Per germline, CDR1 MDHEN and CDR2 SYDVKM. With 3 bases removed from V and 12 bases from J, the gap between germline ends came to 12 bases. This CDR3 region has 12 residues. As DNA, the CDR3 is TGTGCCAGCAGTTTGTGGCCCCAGGGGCAGTTCTTC. Translation: CASSLWPQGQFF.

The chain recombines TRBV20-1 with TRBJ2-3, with 8 nucleotides matching TRBD2. Germline CDR1 and CDR2: DFQATT and SNEGSKA (reference sequence). The CDR3 length is 14 residues. Trimming took 6 bases from V and 2 from J; bases not matched to a gene: 7. This CDR3 reads CSAGISGNTDTQYF. As DNA, the CDR3 is TGCAGTGCGGGAATTAGCGGGAACACAGATACGCAGTATTTT.

This clonotype turned up a few times. This chain links TRBV12-3 or TRBV12-4 with TRBJ2-1, with TRBD1 as a possible D gene (5 bases). This CDR3 has 14 amino acids. V gave up 4 bases and J gave up 7 bases, with 14 bases separating them. The CDR3 DNA is TGTGCCAGCAGTTCCCCTCCCAGGGCAAATGAGCAGTTCTTC. Encoded protein: CASSSPPRANEQFF.

The chain has TRBV11-3 and TRBJ2-7; D might be TRBD2 (7 bases). Trimming shortened V by 5 bases and J by 1 base, and 15 bases separated the two germline ends. The CDR3 extends over 15 amino acids. Germline loops: CDR1 SGHNT, CDR2 YENEEA. CDR3 in amino acids: CASSARGGGSYEQYF. CDR3 sequence (DNA): TGTGCCAGCAGCGCACGAGGGGGGGGGTCCTACGAGCAGTACTTC.

The sample holds many counts of this clonotype. The rearrangement joins TRBV28 to TRBJ1-2; D is possibly TRBD1 (6 bases). CDR1 and CDR2 (germline): MDHEN, SYDVKM. This CDR3 spans 12 amino acids. Trimming removed 8 bases at V and 4 bases at J, with 11 bases between. DNA of the CDR3: TGTGCCAGCGGTACAGGGCTCTATGGCTACACCTTC. As protein: CASGTGLYGYTF.

This clonotype was recorded a few times. V and J are TRBV20-1 and TRBJ2-6; D remains unclear. From germline, CDR1 is DFQATT and CDR2 SNEGSKA (reference sequence). V was cut by 2 bases and J by 1 base, with 12 bases left in between. The CDR3 covers 16 residues. The CDR3 DNA sequence: TGCAGTGCTAGAAGGAGAGGCAAATCTGGGGCCAACGTCCTGACTTTC. It encodes CSARRRGKSGANVLTF.

The chain carries TRBV20-1 and TRBJ2-5; 9 bases align to TRBD1. CDR3 length equals 16 residues. The J segment lost 5 bases and the V segment lost 6 bases, leaving 16 bases of the junction unmatched. Germline values: CDR1 DFQATT, CDR2 SNEGSKA (reference sequence). The CDR3 reads CSAEGATTGGEETQYF. The CDR3 bases are TGCAGTGCGGAAGGAGCCACTACAGGGGGCGAGGAGACCCAGTACTTC.

This clonotype was detected a few times. J is TRBJ2-1 and V is TRBV12-5, with TRBD2 matching 9 bases. J lost 4 bases, V lost 0 bases, and 4 bases had no gene match. Germline values: CDR1 LGHNT, CDR2 FRNRAP. There are 16 residues in the CDR3. CDR3 sequence: CASGLVRTSAYNEQFF. CDR3 DNA: TGTGCTAGTGGTTTGGTCCGGACTAGCGCTTACAATGAGCAGTTCTTC. The variable domain in full, completed from reference TRBV12-5 and TRBJ2-1, reads DARVTQTPRHKVTEMGQEVTMRCQPILGHNTVFWYRQTMMQGLELLAYFRNRAPLDDSGMPKDRFSAEMPDATLATLKIQPSEPRDSAVYFCASGLVRTSAYNEQFFGPGTRLTVL.

This clonotype appeared a few times. In nucleotides, the CDR3 is TGCAGCGCCGCGCCGGACAAAAACATTCAGTACTTC. This sequence encodes CSAAPDKNIQYF. The chain uses TRBV29-1 and TRBJ2-4; D call uncertain. CDR3 length: 12 amino acids. The V gene's germline CDR1 is SQVTM and CDR2 ANQGSEA. Between the trimmed V and J ends, which lost 7 bases and 3 bases, there was a span of 10 bases.

The genes are TRBV14 and TRBJ2-6; D is unclear. The germline V and J ends were trimmed by 1 base and 0 bases, with 13 bases remaining between them. This CDR3 contains 18 residues. The germline V gene has CDR1 SGHDN and CDR2 FVKESK. The CDR3 here is CASSQGTVWPSGANVLTF. The CDR3 nucleotides read TGTGCCAGCAGCCAAGGAACGGTTTGGCCCTCTGGGGCCAACGTCCTGACTTTC. Combining the CDR3 with reference TRBV14 and TRBJ2-6 gives the whole variable domain EAGVTQFPSHSVIEKGQTVTLRCDPISGHDNLYWYRRVMGKEIKFLLHFVKESKQDESGMPNNRFLAERTGGTYSTLKVQPAELEDSGVYFCASSQGTVWPSGANVLTFGAGSRLTVL.

This clonotype was counted ten times or more. The chain combines TRBV5-1 with TRBJ1-1, with TRBD1 identical over 7 bases. With V trimmed by 6 bases and J by 0 bases, 5 bases remained unmatched. The CDR3 is 14 amino acids. Looked up from germline, CDR1 is SGHRS and CDR2 is YFSETQ. As DNA, the CDR3 is TGCGCCAGCACGAAGACAGGGATGAACACTGAAGCTTTCTTT. Residues: CASTKTGMNTEAFF.